The entry below describes one T cell receptor (beta chain). No antigen is known for it. Sequence at one end of the junction differs from germline and may be a read error. The source of the sample is a study of T cells after yellow fever vaccination. General study findings and limits: In post-booster samples, most primary-vaccination clones reappeared (approximately 95% CD4, approximately 91% CD8).

MiXCR was run by TCRdb on the 5' RACE reads, yielding one entry per CDR3 protein. Of some 200,000 distinct CDR3 sequences listed, 11% are singletons. This CDR3 contains 16 residues. CDR1 and CDR2 (germline): SGHAT, FQNNGV. The chain employs TRBV11-2 and TRBJ2-1, with D perhaps TRBD1 (6 bases). The specimen comprised CD8+ T cells sorted from PBMCs, sampled 15 days after the yellow fever booster vaccination. The TCR comes from a man between 18 and 29 years old who received the YFV17D yellow fever vaccine. The CDR3 coding sequence is TGTGCCAGCAGCAGCATCAGGGGTTCCATGGGTCATGATCAGTTCTTC. This codes for CASSSIRGSMGHDQFF.